This section outlines one T cell receptor (beta chain) sequence together with its context. The antigen is undetermined. This sample is drawn from a study of cytomegalovirus exposure and HLA in healthy donors. Study-level points and caveats: With later analysis, a missense DCLRE1C variant became linked to TCR beta V- and J-gene trimming. According to a later analysis, most TCR beta chains associated with CMV appeared HLA-restricted.

CDR1 and CDR2 (germline): MGHRA, YSYEKL. V was clipped by 1 base and J by 2 bases, with 9 bases between them. This CDR3 is 16 amino acids long. 60 Vbeta and 13 Jbeta primers were used in PCR. Data came from immunoSEQ multiplex PCR; TCRdb stores just in-frame clones and leaves some out. The sample yields tens of thousands of clones, about three quarters seen once. The clonotype was recovered from a man aged 50-60 years in good health and CMV-seropositive. Source material: PBMCs. The chain links TRBV4-1 to TRBJ2-6; D is possibly TRBD2 (5 bases). Written as DNA, the CDR3 is TGCGCCAGCAGCCAAGGGACTTCTACTGGGGCCAACGTCCTGACTTTC. Translation gives CASSQGTSTGANVLTF.